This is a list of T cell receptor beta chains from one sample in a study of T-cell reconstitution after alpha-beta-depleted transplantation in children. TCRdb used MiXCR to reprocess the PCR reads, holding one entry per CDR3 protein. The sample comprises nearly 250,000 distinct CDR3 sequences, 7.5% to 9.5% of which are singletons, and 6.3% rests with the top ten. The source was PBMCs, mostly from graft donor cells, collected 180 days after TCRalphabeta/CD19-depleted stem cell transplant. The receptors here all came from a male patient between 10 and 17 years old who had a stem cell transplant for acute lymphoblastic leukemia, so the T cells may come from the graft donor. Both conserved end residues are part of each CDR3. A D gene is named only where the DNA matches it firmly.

CASSLVNQQFF | - | TRBV12-3/TRBV12-4 | 11
CASSLDSSRDEQFF | - | TRBV5-1 | 14
CASSSPTTGLYGYTF | - | TRBV7-9 | 15
CATNEGTGELFF | - | TRBV24-1 | 12
CASSSGEGSTDTQYF | - | TRBV7-9 | 15
CASSVPYHGTGEHYGYTF | TRBD1 | TRBV11-1 | 18
CASSLEGGSYGYTF | TRBD1 | TRBV7-9 | 14
CSAAPTGLSTDTQYF | - | TRBV29-1 | 15
CATPYGTGELFF | - | TRBV5-1 | 12
CASSRTGVNTEAFF | TRBD1 | TRBV12-3/TRBV12-4 | 14
CASRGRTGLSYNEQFF | - | TRBV25-1 | 16
CASSPQTGATDTQYF | TRBD1 | TRBV18 | 15
CSVERTPRDEQYF | - | TRBV29-1 | 13
CASSPPGTRNTIYF | - | TRBV28 | 14
CASMAGGPGELFF | - | TRBV5-1 | 13
CASSRGLAGLSYNEQFF | TRBD2 | TRBV4-1 | 17
CASSLQGNTEAFF | - | TRBV12-3/TRBV12-4 | 13
CASSQTVYGYTF | - | TRBV12-3/TRBV12-4 | 12
CASSPGAPRLAGGTDTQYF | TRBD2 | TRBV18 | 19
CASSLGRNAEAFF | - | TRBV11-2 | 13
CASSLDRYLLDGYTF | - | TRBV19 | 15
CSAMRPGTGATDTQYF | TRBD1 | TRBV20-1 | 16
CASRIESRGPPNVLTF | - | TRBV7-9 | 16
CASRKPGLADNEQFF | TRBD2 | TRBV19 | 15
CASSPPATKSGELFF | - | TRBV18 | 15
CASSVGGRGRYTGELFF | - | TRBV2 | 17
CASSPSGGGDEQFF | TRBD2 | TRBV9 | 14
CASSLFPPGTGPETQYF | TRBD1 | TRBV18 | 17
CSASRQGRRYTF | TRBD1 | TRBV20-1 | 12
CASSSFRGRDYGYTF | - | TRBV11-2 | 15
CSVGGGVSQETQYF | TRBD2 | TRBV29-1 | 14
CSAPLPPVNTEAFF | - | TRBV20-1 | 14
CASSPGAGYGYTF | - | TRBV6-2/TRBV6-3 | 13
CASSYSRQDQETQYF | - | TRBV6-5 | 15
CASSLRTGSTDTQYF | TRBD1 | TRBV12-3/TRBV12-4 | 15